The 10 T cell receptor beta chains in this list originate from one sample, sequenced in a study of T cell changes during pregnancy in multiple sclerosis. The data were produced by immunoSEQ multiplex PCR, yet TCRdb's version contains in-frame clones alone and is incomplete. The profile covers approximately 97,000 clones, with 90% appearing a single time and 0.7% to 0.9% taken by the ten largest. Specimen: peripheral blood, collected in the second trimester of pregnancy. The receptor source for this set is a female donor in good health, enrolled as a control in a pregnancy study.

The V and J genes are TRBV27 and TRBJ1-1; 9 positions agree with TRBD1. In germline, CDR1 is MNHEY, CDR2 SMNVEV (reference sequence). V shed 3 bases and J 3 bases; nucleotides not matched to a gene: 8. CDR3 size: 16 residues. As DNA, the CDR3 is TGTGCCAGCAGTTTCATGCCGGGACAGGGATACACTGAAGCTTTCTTT. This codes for CASSFMPGQGYTEAFF.

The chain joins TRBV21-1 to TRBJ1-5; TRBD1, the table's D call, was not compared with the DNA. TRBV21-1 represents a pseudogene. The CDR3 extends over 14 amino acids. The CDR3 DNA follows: TGTGCCAGCAGCAGGGGACAGGGCAATCAGCCCCAGCATTTT. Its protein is CASSRGQGNQPQHF.

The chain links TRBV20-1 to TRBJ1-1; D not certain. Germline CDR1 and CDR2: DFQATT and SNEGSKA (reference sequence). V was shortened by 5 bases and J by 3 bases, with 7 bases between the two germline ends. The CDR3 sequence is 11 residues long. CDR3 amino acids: CSASVDTEAFF. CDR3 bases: TGCAGTGCTTCAGTGGACACTGAAGCTTTCTTT.

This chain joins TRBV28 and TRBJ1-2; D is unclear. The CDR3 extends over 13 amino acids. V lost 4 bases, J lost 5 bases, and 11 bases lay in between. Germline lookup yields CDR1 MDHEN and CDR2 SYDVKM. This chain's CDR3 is CASSSTGYYGYTF. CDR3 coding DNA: TGTGCCAGCAGTTCAACGGGGTATTATGGCTACACCTTC.

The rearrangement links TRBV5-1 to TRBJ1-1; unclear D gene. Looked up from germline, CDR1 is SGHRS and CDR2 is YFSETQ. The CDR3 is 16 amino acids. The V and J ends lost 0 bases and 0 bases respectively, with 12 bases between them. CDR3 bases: TGCGCCAGCAGCTTGGGGAGGGAGGCCCTGAACACTGAAGCTTTCTTT. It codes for CASSLGREALNTEAFF.

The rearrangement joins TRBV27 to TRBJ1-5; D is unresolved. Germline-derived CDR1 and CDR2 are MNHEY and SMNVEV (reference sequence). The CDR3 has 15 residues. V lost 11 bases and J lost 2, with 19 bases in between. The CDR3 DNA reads TGTGCCTCTAAGAACAGACAAGTGGGCAATCAGCCCCAGCATTTT. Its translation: CASKNRQVGNQPQHF.

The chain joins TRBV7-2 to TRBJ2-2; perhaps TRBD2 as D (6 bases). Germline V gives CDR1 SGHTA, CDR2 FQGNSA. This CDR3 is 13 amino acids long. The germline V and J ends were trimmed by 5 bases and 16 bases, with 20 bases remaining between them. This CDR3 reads CASSGFAGRLSFF. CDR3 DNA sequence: TGTGCCAGCAGCGGGTTCGCGGGAAGATTGTCGTTTTTT. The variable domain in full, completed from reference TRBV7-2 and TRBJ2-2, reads GAGVSQSPSNKVTEKGKDVELRCDPISGHTALYWYRQSLGQGLEFLIYFQGNSAPDKSGLPSDRFSAERTGGSVSTLTIQRTQQEDSAVYLCASSGFAGRLSFFGEGSRLTVL.

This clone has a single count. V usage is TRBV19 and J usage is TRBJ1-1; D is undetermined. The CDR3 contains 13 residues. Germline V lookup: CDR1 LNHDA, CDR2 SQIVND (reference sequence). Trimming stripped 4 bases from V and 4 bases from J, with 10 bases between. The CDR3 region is CASSSQVSTEAFF. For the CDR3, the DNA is TGTGCCAGTAGTAGTCAGGTGAGCACTGAAGCTTTCTTT.

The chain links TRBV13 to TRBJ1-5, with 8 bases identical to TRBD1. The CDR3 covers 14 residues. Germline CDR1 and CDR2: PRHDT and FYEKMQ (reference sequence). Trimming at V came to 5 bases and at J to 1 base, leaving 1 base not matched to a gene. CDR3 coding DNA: TGTGCCAGCAGCGACAGGGGAAGCAATCAGCCCCAGCATTTT. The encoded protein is CASSDRGSNQPQHF.

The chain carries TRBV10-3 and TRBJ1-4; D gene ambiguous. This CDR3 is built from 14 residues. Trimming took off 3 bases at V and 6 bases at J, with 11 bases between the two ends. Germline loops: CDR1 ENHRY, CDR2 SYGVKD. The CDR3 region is CAISELGADEKLFF. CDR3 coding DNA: TGTGCCATCAGTGAATTGGGCGCCGATGAAAAACTGTTTTTT.